This T cell receptor (beta chain) was retrieved from a study of blood T cell repertoires in COVID-19 (dated by TCRdb to between 2020 and 2021). Notes on the research overall: Collaborator samples came from the United States, Italy and Spain and covered acute and convalescent phases of COVID-19. A freely available public database, intended as a resource for researchers studying the immune response to SARS-CoV-2, is where the repertoires were released. Where available, HLA class I and class II types were obtained from metadata supplied by the sample provider rather than from assay-based typing. The material from the prospective study consisted of cDNA or gDNA derived from T cells, B-cell-depleted T cells, or PBMCs. The samples were drawn from two sources: the first 160 participants of the ongoing ImmuneRACE study, and over 1,000 subjects contributed by 6 global collaborators. The dataset comprised deeply sampled blood TCRbeta repertoires from subjects exposed to, actively infected with, or recovered from COVID-19. Sample metadata almost always included a de-identified subject ID, COVID-19 status, age in years and sex. The paper as a whole reports these results and caveats: How much clinical and demographic metadata was included differed by source and by participant, and the metadata was provided uncurated.

Worth noting for this clone: Its antigen specificity is not known. Base-call qualities are not available, and no considerably larger clone is one nucleotide away.

TCRbeta CDR3 regions were amplified from genomic DNA using the immunoSEQ Assay, a bias-controlled multiplex PCR. Under the source paper's analysis protocol: Nucleated cell counts per sample were estimated from amplification of reference gene primers within the assay. To quantify the absolute abundance of each unique TCRbeta CDR3 rearrangement, sequence reads were collapsed and filtered. Productive Simpson clonality was computed per sample as the square root of Simpson's diversity index over productive rearrangements. TCRdb's version of the immuneACCESS table is confined to in-frame rearrangements and falls short of the full clone set. An unresolved V gene accounts for under half of the shortfall where checked; the remainder is of unknown origin. The D gene and trimming were derived from the DNA, and the V and J assignments and clone size from that table. The sample contains under 70,000 clones, roughly 88% of them found a single time. The ten top clones hold over 6% of the sample.

The collaborating institutions used their own protocols to collect whole blood in K2EDTA tubes. Collaborator samples were shipped for TCRbeta analysis as frozen whole blood, isolated PBMCs, or DNA extracted from either sample type. Trimming removed 2 bases from V and 6 bases from J, leaving 11 bases between the germline ends. As encoded in the germline V gene, CDR1 is SGHRS while CDR2 is YFSETQ. The CDR3 starts with the cysteine, ends with the phenylalanine, and has 13 residues. The retained sequence is limited to the CDR3, 39 bases, with the frame set at the first base. The receptor's source is a woman in her 70s with acute or convalescent COVID-19. Sequencing input: peripheral blood. The rearranged segments are TRBV5-1 and TRBJ1-1; the D gene is perhaps TRBD1, from 5 matching bases. The sequence in DNA is TGCGCCAGCAGCTTTACAGGATACCCTGAAGCTTTCTTT. It encodes CASSFTGYPEAFF.